The T cell receptor beta chain described here comes from a study of cytomegalovirus exposure and HLA in healthy donors. The PCR used 60 Vbeta and 13 Jbeta primers. TCRdb's copy holds only in-frame clones and misses some; the assay was immunoSEQ multiplex PCR. The data show roughly 200,000 clones, 70% to 85% seen once. Germline V gives CDR1 MNHNS, CDR2 SASEGT. With V trimmed by 4 bases and J by 7 bases, 0 bases remained unmatched. The CDR3 runs to 14 residues. The rearrangement uses TRBV6-1 and TRBJ2-1; 14 positions match TRBD2. This sequence was found in a woman in her sixties in good health and CMV-seropositive. The sample comprised PBMCs. CDR3 DNA sequence: TGTGCCAGCAGTGGGACTAGCGGGGGGAATGAGCAGTTCTTC. Protein sequence: CASSGTSGGNEQFF.